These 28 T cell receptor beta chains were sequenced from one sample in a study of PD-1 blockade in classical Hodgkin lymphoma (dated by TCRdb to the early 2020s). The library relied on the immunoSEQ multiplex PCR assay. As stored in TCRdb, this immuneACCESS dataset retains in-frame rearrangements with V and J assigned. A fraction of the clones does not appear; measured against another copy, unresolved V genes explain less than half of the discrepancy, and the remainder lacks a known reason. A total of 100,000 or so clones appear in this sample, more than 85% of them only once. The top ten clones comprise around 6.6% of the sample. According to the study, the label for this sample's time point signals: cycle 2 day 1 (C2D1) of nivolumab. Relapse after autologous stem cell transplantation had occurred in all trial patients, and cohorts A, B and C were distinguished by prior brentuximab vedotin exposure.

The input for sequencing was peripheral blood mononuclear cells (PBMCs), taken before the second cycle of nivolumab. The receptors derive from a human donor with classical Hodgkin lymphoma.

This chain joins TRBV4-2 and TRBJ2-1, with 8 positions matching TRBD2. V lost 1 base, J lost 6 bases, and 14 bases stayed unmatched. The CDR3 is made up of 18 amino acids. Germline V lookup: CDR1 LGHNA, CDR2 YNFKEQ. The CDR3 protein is CASSQAGGTSPVANEQFF. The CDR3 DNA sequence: TGTGCCAGCAGCCAAGCGGGGGGGACTAGTCCGGTTGCCAATGAGCAGTTCTTC.

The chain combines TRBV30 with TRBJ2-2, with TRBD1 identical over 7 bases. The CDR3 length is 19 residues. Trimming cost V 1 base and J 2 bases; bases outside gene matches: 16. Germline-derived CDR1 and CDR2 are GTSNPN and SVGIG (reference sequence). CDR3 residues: CAWSELRFCGQANTGELFF. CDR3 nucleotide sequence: TGTGCCTGGAGTGAACTACGCTTTTGTGGACAGGCAAACACCGGGGAGCTGTTTTTT.

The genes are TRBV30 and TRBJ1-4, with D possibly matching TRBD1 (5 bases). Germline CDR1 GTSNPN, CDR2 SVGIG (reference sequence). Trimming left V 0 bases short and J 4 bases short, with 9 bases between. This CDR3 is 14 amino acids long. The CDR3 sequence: CAWSVGRDNEKLFF. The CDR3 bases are TGTGCCTGGAGTGTGGGACGGGATAATGAAAAACTGTTTTTT.

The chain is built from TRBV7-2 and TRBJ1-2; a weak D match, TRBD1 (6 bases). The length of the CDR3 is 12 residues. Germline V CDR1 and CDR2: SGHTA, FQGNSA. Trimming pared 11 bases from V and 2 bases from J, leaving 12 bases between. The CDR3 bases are TGTGCCTCGTTTGGACAGAACTATGGCTACACCTTC. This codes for CASFGQNYGYTF.

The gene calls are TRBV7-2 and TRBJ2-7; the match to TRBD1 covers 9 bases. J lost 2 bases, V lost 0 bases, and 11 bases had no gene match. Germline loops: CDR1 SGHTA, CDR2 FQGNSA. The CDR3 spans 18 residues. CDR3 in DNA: TGTGCCAGCAGCTTAGCGAGTCCACAGGGGGCGAGGGCCTACGAGCAGTACTTC. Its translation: CASSLASPQGARAYEQYF. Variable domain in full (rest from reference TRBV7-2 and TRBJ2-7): GAGVSQSPSNKVTEKGKDVELRCDPISGHTALYWYRQSLGQGLEFLIYFQGNSAPDKSGLPSDRFSAERTGGSVSTLTIQRTQQEDSAVYLCASSLASPQGARAYEQYFGPGTRLTVT.

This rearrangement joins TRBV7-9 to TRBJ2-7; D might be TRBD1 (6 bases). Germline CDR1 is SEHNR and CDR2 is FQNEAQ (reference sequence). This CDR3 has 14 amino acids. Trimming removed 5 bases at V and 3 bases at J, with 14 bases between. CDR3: CASSHRDIYYEQYF. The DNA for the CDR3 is TGTGCCAGCAGCCATCGGGACATCTACTACGAGCAGTACTTC.

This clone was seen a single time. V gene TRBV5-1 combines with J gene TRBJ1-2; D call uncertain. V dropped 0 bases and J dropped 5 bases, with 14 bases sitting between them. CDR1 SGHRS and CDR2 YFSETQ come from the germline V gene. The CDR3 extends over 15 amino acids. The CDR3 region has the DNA TGCGCCAGCAGCTTGGAGTGGGGAGGCACTTATGGCTACACCTTC. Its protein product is CASSLEWGGTYGYTF.

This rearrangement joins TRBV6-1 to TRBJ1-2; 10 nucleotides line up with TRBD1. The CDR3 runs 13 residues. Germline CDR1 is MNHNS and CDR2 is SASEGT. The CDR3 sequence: CALGDRGNYGYTF. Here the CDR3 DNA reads TGTGCTCTAGGGGACAGGGGTAACTATGGCTACACCTTC.

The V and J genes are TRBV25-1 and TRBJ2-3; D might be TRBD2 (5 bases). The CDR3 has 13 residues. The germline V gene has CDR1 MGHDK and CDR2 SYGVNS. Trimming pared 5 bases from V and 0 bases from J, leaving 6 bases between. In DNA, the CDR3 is TGTGCCAGCAGTCTAGCTAGCACAGATACGCAGTATTTT. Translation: CASSLASTDTQYF.

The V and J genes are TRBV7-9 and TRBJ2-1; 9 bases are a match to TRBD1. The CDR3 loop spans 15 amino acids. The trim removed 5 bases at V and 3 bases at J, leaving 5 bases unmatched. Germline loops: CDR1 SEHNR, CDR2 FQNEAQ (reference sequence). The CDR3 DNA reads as TGTGCCAGCAGCCCGCCGGGACAGGGCTACAATGAGCAGTTCTTC. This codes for CASSPPGQGYNEQFF.

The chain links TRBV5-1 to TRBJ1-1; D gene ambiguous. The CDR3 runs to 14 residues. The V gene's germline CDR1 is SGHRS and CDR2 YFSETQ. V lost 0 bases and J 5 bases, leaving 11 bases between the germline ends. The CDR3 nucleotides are TGCGCCAGCAGCTTGGAGAACCCGAGGACTGAAGCTTTCTTT. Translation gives CASSLENPRTEAFF.

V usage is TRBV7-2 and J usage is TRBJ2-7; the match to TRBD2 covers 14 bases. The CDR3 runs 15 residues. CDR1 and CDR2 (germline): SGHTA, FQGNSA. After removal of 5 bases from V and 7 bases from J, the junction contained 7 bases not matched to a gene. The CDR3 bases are TGTGCCAGCAGCCGACTAGCGGGGGGGCCGGGGGAGCAGTACTTC. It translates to CASSRLAGGPGEQYF. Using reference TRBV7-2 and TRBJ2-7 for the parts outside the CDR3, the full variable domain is GAGVSQSPSNKVTEKGKDVELRCDPISGHTALYWYRQSLGQGLEFLIYFQGNSAPDKSGLPSDRFSAERTGGSVSTLTIQRTQQEDSAVYLCASSRLAGGPGEQYFGPGTRLTVT.

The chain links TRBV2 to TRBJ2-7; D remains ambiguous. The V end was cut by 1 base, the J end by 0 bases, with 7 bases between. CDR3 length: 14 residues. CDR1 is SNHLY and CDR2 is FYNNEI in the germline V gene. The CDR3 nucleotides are TGTGCCAGCAGTGAAGACAGCAGCTCCTACGAGCAGTACTTC. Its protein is CASSEDSSSYEQYF.

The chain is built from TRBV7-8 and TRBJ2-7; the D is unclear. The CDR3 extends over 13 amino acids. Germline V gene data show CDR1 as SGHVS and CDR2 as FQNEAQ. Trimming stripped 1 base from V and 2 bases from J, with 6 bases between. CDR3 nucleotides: TGTGCCAGCAGCTTAGGGCAACCCTACGAGCAGTACTTC. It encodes CASSLGQPYEQYF.

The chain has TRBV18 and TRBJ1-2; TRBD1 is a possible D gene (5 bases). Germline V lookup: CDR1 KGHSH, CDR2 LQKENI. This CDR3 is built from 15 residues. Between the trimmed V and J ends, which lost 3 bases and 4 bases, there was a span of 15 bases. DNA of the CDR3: TGTGCCAGCTCACCGACGCGGTCCCAGGGCTATGGCTACACCTTC. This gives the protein CASSPTRSQGYGYTF.

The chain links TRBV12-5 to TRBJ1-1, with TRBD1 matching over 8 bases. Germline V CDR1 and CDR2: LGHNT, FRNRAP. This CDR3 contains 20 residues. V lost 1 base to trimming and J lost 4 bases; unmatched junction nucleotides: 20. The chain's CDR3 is CASGLAFSRQGRWGSTEAFF. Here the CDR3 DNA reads TGTGCTAGTGGTTTGGCATTCTCGAGACAGGGGCGCTGGGGGAGCACTGAAGCTTTCTTT.

The CDR3 region is CASSPSGGRNQPQHF. The CDR3, as DNA: TGCGCCAGCAGCCCTAGCGGCGGCCGCAATCAGCCCCAGCATTTT. The chain links TRBV4-3 to TRBJ1-5; D remains unclear. With 4 bases removed from V and 2 bases from J, the gap between germline ends came to 12 bases. This CDR3 has 15 amino acids. Per germline, CDR1 LGHNA and CDR2 YSLEER.

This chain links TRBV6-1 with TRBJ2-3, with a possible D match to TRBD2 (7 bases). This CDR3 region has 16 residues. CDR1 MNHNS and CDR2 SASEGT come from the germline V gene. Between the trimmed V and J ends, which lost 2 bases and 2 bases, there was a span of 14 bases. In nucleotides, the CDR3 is TGTGCCAGCAGTGAATCGCGGGGGCCTCCCACAGATACGCAGTATTTT. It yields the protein CASSESRGPPTDTQYF.

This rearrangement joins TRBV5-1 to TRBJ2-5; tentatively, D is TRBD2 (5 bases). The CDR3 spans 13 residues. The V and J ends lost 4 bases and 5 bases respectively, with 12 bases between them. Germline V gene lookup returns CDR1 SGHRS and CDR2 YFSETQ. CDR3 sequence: CASSPEGGETQYF. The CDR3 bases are TGCGCCAGCAGCCCAGAGGGTGGGGAGACCCAGTACTTC.

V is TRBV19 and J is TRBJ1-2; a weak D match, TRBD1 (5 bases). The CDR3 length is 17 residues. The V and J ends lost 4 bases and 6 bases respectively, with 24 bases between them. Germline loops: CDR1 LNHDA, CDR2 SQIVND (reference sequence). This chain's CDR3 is CASSRTGLGGAFDGYTF. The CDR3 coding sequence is TGTGCCAGTAGTAGAACGGGACTCGGCGGAGCTTTTGATGGCTACACCTTC. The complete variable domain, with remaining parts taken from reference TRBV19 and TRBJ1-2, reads DGGITQSPKYLFRKEGQNVTLSCEQNLNHDAMYWYRQDPGQGLRLIYYSQIVNDFQKGDIAEGYSVSREKKESFPLTVTSAQKNPTAFYLCASSRTGLGGAFDGYTFGSGTRLTVV.

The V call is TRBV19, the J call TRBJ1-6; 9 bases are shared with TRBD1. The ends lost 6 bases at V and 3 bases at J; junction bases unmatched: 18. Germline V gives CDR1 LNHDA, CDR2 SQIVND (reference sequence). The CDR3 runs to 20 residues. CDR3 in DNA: TGTGCCAGTAGCCGTGATCGGGACAGGGTGTCACGGTTCTATAATTCACCCCTCCACTTT. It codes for CASSRDRDRVSRFYNSPLHF.

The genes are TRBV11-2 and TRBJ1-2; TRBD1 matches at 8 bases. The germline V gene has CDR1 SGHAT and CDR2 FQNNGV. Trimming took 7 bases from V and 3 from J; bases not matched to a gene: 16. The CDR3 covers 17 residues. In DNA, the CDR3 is TGTGCCAGCACCACCATACAGGGGGGAAGGAGAGACTATGGCTACACCTTC. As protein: CASTTIQGGRRDYGYTF.

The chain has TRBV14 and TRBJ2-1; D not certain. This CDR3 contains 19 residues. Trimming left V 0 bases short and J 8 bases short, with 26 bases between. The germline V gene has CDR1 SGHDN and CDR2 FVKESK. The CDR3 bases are TGTGCCAGCAGCCAAGAAAGAGTCGTTACCAGAAGATTCGCTGATGAGCAGTTCTTC. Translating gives CASSQERVVTRRFADEQFF.

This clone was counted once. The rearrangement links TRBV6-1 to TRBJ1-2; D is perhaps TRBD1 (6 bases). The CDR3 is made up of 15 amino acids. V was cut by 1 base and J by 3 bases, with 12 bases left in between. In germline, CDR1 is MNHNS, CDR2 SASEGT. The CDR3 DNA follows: TGTGCCAGCAGTGAAGACAGGGAAATTGACTATGGCTACACCTTC. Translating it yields CASSEDREIDYGYTF.

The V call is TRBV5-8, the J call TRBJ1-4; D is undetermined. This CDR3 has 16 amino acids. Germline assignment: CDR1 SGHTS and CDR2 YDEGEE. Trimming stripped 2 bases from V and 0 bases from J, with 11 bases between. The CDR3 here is CASSLVQTSTNEKLFF. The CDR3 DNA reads TGTGCCAGCAGCTTAGTTCAGACGTCAACTAATGAAAAACTGTTTTTT.

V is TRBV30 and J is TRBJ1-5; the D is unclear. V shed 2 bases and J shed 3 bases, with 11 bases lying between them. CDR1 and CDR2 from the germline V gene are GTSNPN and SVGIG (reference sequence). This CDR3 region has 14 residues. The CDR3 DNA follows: TGTGCCTGGAGTCGGATGCACCTCAATCAGCCCCAGCATTTT. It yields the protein CAWSRMHLNQPQHF.

The CDR3 spells CASTNRGGTGELFF. CDR3 DNA: TGTGCCAGCACCAATCGGGGGGGTACCGGGGAGCTGTTTTTT. V and J are TRBV27 and TRBJ2-2, with 8 positions matching TRBD2. V gave up 7 bases and J gave up 5 bases; unmatched junction bases: 6. Germline V lookup: CDR1 MNHEY, CDR2 SMNVEV (reference sequence). The CDR3 contains 14 residues.

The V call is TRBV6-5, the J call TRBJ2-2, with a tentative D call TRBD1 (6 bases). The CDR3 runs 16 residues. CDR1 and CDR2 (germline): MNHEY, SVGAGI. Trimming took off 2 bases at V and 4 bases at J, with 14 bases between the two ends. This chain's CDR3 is CASSYLAGASTGELFF. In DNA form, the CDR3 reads TGTGCCAGCAGTTACCTGGCAGGGGCATCCACCGGGGAGCTGTTTTTT.